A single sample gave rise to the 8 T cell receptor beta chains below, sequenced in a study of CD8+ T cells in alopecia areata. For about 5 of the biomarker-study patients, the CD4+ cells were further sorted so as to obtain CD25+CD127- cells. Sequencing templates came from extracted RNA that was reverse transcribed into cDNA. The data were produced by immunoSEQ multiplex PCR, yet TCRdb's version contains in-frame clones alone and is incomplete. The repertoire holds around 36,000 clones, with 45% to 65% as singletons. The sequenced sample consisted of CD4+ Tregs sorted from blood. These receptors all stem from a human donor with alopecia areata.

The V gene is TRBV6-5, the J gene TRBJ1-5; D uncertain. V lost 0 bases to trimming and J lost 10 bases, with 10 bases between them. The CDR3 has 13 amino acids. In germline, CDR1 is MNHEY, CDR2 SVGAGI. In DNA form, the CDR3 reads TGTGCCAGCAGTTACTCCGGCCTACACCCCCAGCATTTT. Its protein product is CASSYSGLHPQHF.

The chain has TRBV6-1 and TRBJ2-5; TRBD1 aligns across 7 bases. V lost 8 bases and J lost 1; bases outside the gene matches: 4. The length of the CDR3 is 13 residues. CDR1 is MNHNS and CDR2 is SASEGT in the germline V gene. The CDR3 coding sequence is TGTGCCAGCCGCCGGGACAGCCAAGAGACCCAGTACTTC. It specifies CASRRDSQETQYF.

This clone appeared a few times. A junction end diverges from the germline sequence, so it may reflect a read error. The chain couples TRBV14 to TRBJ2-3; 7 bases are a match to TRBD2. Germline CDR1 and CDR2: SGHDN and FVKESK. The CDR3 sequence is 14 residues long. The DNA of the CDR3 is TGTGCCAGCAGCCAAGGACTAGCCGGAGATGCGCAGTATTTT. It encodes CASSQGLAGDAQYF.

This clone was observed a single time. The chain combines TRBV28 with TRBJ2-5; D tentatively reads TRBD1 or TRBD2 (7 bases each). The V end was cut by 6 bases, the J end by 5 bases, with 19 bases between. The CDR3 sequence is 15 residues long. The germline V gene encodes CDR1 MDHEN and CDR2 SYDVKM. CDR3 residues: CASSIAQGEGETQYF. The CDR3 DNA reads TGTGCCAGCAGCATCGCCCAGGGGGAGGGGGAGACCCAGTACTTC. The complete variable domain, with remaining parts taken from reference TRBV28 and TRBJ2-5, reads DVKVTQSSRYLVKRTGEKVFLECVQDMDHENMFWYRQDPGLGLRLIYFSYDVKMKEKGDIPEGYSVSREKKERFSLILESASTNQTSMYLCASSIAQGEGETQYFGPGTRLLVL.

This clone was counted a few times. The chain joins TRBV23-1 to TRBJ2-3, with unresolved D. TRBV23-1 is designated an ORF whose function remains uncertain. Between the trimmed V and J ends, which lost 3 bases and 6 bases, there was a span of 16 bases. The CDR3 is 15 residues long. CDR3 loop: CASSQLGFIMDTQYF. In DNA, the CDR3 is TGCGCCAGCAGTCAGTTAGGGTTTATTATGGATACGCAGTATTTT.

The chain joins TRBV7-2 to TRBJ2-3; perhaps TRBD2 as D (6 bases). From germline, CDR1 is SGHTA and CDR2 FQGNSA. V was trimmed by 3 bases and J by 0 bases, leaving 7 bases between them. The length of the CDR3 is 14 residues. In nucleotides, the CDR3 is TGTGCCAGCAGCTTCAGCGGGAGCACAGATACGCAGTATTTT. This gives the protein CASSFSGSTDTQYF.

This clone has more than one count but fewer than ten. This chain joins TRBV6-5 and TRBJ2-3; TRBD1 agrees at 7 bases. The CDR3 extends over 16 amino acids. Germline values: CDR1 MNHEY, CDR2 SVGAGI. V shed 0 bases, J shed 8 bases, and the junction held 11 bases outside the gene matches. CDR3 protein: CASSYSKFAAGGTQYF. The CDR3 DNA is TGTGCCAGCAGTTACTCGAAGTTCGCCGCAGGGGGTACGCAGTATTTT.

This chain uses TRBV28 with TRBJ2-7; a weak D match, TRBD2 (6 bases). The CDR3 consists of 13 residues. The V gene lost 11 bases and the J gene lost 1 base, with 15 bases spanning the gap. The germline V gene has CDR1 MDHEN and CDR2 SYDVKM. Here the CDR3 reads CAARDSSSYEQYF. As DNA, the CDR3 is TGTGCCGCCCGGGACTCCTCGTCCTACGAGCAGTACTTC.